Listed here are 29 T cell receptor beta chains from one sample, sequenced in a study of blood T cell repertoires in COVID-19. This table comes from immunoSEQ multiplex PCR, and its TCRdb copy is limited to in-frame clones, with some not included. This sample has under 250,000 clones; 80% to 90% occur once, and the top ten carry 1.3% to 1.5%. Sequenced input: peripheral blood. These receptors all come from an elderly man with acute or convalescent COVID-19.

This chain joins TRBV11-2 and TRBJ2-7; TRBD2 agrees at 11 bases. Germline V lookup: CDR1 SGHAT, CDR2 FQNNGV. The CDR3 length is 14 residues. V dropped 0 bases and J dropped 6; count of bases not matched to a gene: 1. In DNA form, the CDR3 reads TGTGCCAGCAGCTTAGATGGACTAGCGGGCGAGCAGTACTTC. Encoded protein: CASSLDGLAGEQYF.

This chain uses TRBV7-2 with TRBJ2-3; tentatively, D is TRBD1 (6 bases). The V and J ends lost 2 bases and 1 base respectively, with 10 bases between them. Germline loops: CDR1 SGHTA, CDR2 FQGNSA. This CDR3 is built from 15 residues. CDR3 sequence reads: CASSLSGAGTDTQYF. DNA for the CDR3: TGTGCCAGCAGCTTATCAGGGGCAGGCACAGATACGCAGTATTTT.

The chain employs TRBV18 and TRBJ1-5, with TRBD1 matching 9 bases. With 3 bases clipped from V and 5 bases from J, the junction kept 5 bases outside the gene matches. The CDR3 sequence is 15 residues long. The germline V gene encodes CDR1 KGHSH and CDR2 LQKENI. CDR3 loop: CASSPQDRGDQPQHF. The CDR3 bases are TGTGCCAGCTCACCGCAGGACAGGGGCGATCAGCCCCAGCATTTT.

The rearrangement links TRBV18 to TRBJ1-1; D ambiguous. Germline CDR1 reads KGHSH; CDR2 reads LQKENI. The ends were cut back, 4 bases at V and 3 bases at J, with 9 bases in the middle. This CDR3 is built from 13 residues. CDR3 nucleotides: TGTGCCAGCTCACAAAACCCGGACACTGAAGCTTTCTTT. It codes for CASSQNPDTEAFF.

This clone was detected a few times. The CDR3 reads CASSPGTNEQFF. The CDR3 DNA follows: TGCGCCAGCAGTCCCGGGACAAATGAGCAGTTCTTC. V gene TRBV23-1 combines with J gene TRBJ2-1; perhaps TRBD1 as D (6 bases). TRBV23-1 is filed as an ORF, its function uncertain. V was cut by 4 bases and J by 7 bases, with 8 bases left in between. The CDR3 has 12 residues.

The CDR3 coding sequence is TGTGCCAGCAGTTCCGCGGGGGTTGAGACCCAGTACTTC. Protein sequence: CASSSAGVETQYF. The chain has TRBV5-6 and TRBJ2-5; 7 bases agree with TRBD2. V lost 5 bases and J lost 5; bases outside the gene matches: 6. Germline CDR1 is SGHDT and CDR2 is YYEEEE. The CDR3 totals 13 residues.

The V and J genes are TRBV6-8 and TRBJ2-2; a possible D gene is TRBD2 (6 bases). This CDR3 spans 15 amino acids. Per the germline V gene, CDR1 is MNHGY and CDR2 is SAAAGT. V was cut by 5 bases and J by 2 bases, with 12 bases left in between. In nucleotides, the CDR3 is TGTGCCAGCAGTGGAGGCGGGGCCAACACCGGGGAGCTGTTTTTT. The encoded protein is CASSGGGANTGELFF.

The chain is built from TRBV6-2 or TRBV6-3 and TRBJ2-7, with D possibly being TRBD2 (7 bases). Germline CDR1 MNHEY, CDR2 SVGEGT. The CDR3 sequence is 16 residues long. V lost 2 bases and J lost 3, with 17 bases in between. The CDR3 spells CASSYPKGGAVYEQYF. The CDR3 coding sequence is TGTGCCAGCAGTTACCCGAAAGGGGGGGCGGTCTACGAGCAGTACTTC.

The genes are TRBV21-1 and TRBJ1-6. TRBV21-1 is deemed a pseudogene. The CDR3 runs 13 residues. As DNA, the CDR3 is TGTGCCAGCAGTAGAAGGGAGAATTCACCCCTCCACTTT. Encoded protein: CASSRRENSPLHF.

The chain couples TRBV5-4 to TRBJ2-2; perhaps TRBD1 as D (5 bases). Germline-derived CDR1 and CDR2 are SGHNT and YYREEE (reference sequence). V was shortened by 4 bases and J by 1 base, with 8 bases between the two germline ends. This CDR3 has 14 residues. This CDR3 reads CASSPRENTGELFF. DNA for the CDR3: TGTGCCAGCAGCCCCAGGGAGAACACCGGGGAGCTGTTTTTT. Looking up the rest from reference TRBV5-4 and TRBJ2-2 gives the full variable domain: ETGVTQSPTHLIKTRGQQVTLRCSSQSGHNTVSWYQQALGQGPQFIFQYYREEENGRGNFPPRFSGLQFPNYSSELNVNALELDDSALYLCASSPRENTGELFFGEGSRLTVL.

The CDR3 protein is CASSLGERQAPGELFF. CDR3 coding DNA: TGCGCCAGCAGCTTGGGGGAACGACAGGCTCCCGGGGAGCTGTTTTTT. The chain has TRBV5-1 and TRBJ2-2; possible D gene TRBD1, 6 bases. Germline values: CDR1 SGHRS, CDR2 YFSETQ. V was pared by 0 bases and J by 6 bases, with 15 bases between. The CDR3 is 16 amino acids.

This clone has more than one count but fewer than ten. The chain couples TRBV5-1 to TRBJ1-6, with TRBD1 matching 10 bases. The germline CDR1 and CDR2 sequences are SGHRS and YFSETQ. The CDR3 runs 15 residues. V was clipped by 0 bases and J by 9 bases; unmatched bases: 3. The chain's CDR3 is CASSLAGTGVSPLHF. CDR3 DNA: TGCGCCAGCAGCTTGGCAGGGACAGGGGTTTCACCCCTCCACTTT.

The chain employs TRBV6-5 and TRBJ1-2, with 9 nucleotides matching TRBD1. Germline CDR1 MNHEY, CDR2 SVGAGI. V lost 2 bases, J lost 2 bases, and 6 bases stayed unmatched. This CDR3 comprises 16 residues. The CDR3 sequence: CASSYLSGQGNYGYTF. CDR3 nucleotide sequence: TGTGCCAGCAGTTACCTTTCTGGACAGGGGAACTATGGCTACACCTTC.

This clone came up once. J is TRBJ2-1 and V is TRBV4-3; 9 positions agree with TRBD2. V lost 1 base and J lost 6; bases outside the gene matches: 7. Germline V gene sequence: CDR1 LGHNA, CDR2 YSLEER. This CDR3 comprises 16 residues. The CDR3, as DNA: TGCGCCAGCAGCCAAGTAGCGGGAGTCATCTTCAATGAGCAGTTCTTC. It specifies CASSQVAGVIFNEQFF.

This clone has just one count. This rearrangement joins TRBV11-2 to TRBJ2-4, with 10 bases identical to TRBD2. Unmatched junction bases numbered 10, after V lost 0 bases and J lost 2 bases. CDR3 length: 19 amino acids. Germline CDR1 reads SGHAT; CDR2 reads FQNNGV. The CDR3 protein is CASSLDPRLAGASKNIQYF. DNA of the CDR3: TGTGCCAGCAGCTTAGATCCACGACTAGCGGGTGCGTCCAAAAACATTCAGTACTTC.

The chain employs TRBV20-1 and TRBJ2-2; 8 nucleotides line up with TRBD1. V lost 3 bases, J lost 1 base, and 4 bases stayed unmatched. The germline CDR1 and CDR2 sequences are DFQATT and SNEGSKA (reference sequence). CDR3 length: 15 residues. The CDR3 is CSASRGTGNTGELFF. CDR3 bases: TGCAGTGCTAGTCGGGGGACAGGGAACACCGGGGAGCTGTTTTTT.

The chain joins TRBV6-4 to TRBJ1-5; no definite D call. Germline V gene sequence: CDR1 MRHNA, CDR2 SNTAGT. Deletions cut 7 bases from V and 3 bases from J, with 19 bases between. The CDR3 consists of 16 residues. CDR3 DNA: TGTGCCAGCACCCCCCCACCCGGCGGCGACAATCAGCCCCAGCATTTT. Residues: CASTPPPGGDNQPQHF.

J is TRBJ2-1 and V is TRBV6-2 or TRBV6-3, with 7 nucleotides matching TRBD1. This CDR3 has 12 residues. CDR1 is MNHEY and CDR2 is SVGEGT in the germline V gene. Losses at the gene ends were 2 bases for V and 8 bases for J; bases not matched to a gene: 0. The CDR3 nucleotides read TGTGCCAGCAGTTACAGGGGGCATGAGCAGTTCTTC. Translated: CASSYRGHEQFF.

V usage is TRBV7-9 and J usage is TRBJ2-3; 12 bases map to TRBD2. The CDR3 runs 18 residues. The V segment lost 5 bases and the J segment 0 bases; nucleotides outside the gene matches: 9. Germline loops: CDR1 SEHNR, CDR2 FQNEAQ (reference sequence). CDR3 nucleotides: TGTGCCAGCAGCCGAGAGCGGACTAGCGGGACTAGCACAGATACGCAGTATTTT. Protein: CASSRERTSGTSTDTQYF. Complete variable domain (other parts from reference TRBV7-9 and TRBJ2-3): DTGVSQNPRHKITKRGQNVTFRCDPISEHNRLYWYRQTLGQGPEFLTYFQNEAQLEKSRLLSDRFSAERPKGSFSTLEIQRTEQGDSAMYLCASSRERTSGTSTDTQYFGPGTRLTVL.

The chain uses TRBV19 and TRBJ2-5, with a weak D call TRBD1 (6 bases). CDR1 is LNHDA and CDR2 is SQIVND in the germline V gene (reference sequence). CDR3 length: 16 amino acids. V gave up 1 base and J gave up 5 bases, with 17 bases separating them. In DNA form, the CDR3 reads TGTGCCAGTAGTATAGTGGCAGGGGCGGTGAAGGAGACCCAGTACTTC. As protein: CASSIVAGAVKETQYF.

With respect to this clone: Germline and junction disagree at one end, which may indicate a read error. The chain recombines TRBV7-7 with TRBJ2-2, with D perhaps TRBD2 (6 bases). Looked up from germline, CDR1 is SSHAT and CDR2 is FNYEAQ (reference sequence). This CDR3 is built from 14 residues. For the CDR3, the DNA is TGTGCTAGCAGCCCGTGGGGGGACACCGGGGAGCTGTTTTTT. Protein product: CASSPWGDTGELFF.

This chain connects TRBV27 to TRBJ1-1; 9 nucleotides agree with TRBD1. Unmatched junction bases numbered 5, after V lost 5 bases and J lost 1 base. The CDR3 totals 15 residues. Germline values: CDR1 MNHEY, CDR2 SMNVEV (reference sequence). The CDR3, as DNA: TGTGCCAGCAGTGGACCGGGACAGGGGAACACTGAAGCTTTCTTT. It is translated as CASSGPGQGNTEAFF.

This chain uses TRBV5-1 with TRBJ1-6, with D possibly TRBD1 on 6 matching bases. Trimming pared 6 bases from V and 7 bases from J, leaving 14 bases between. Germline CDR1 and CDR2: SGHRS and YFSETQ. The CDR3 runs 14 residues. The CDR3 loop reads CASKGVAENSPLHF. The CDR3 nucleotides are TGCGCCAGCAAGGGGGTGGCGGAAAATTCACCCCTCCACTTT.

The gene calls are TRBV20-1 and TRBJ1-2; D is uncertain. Germline-derived CDR1 and CDR2 are DFQATT and SNEGSKA (reference sequence). The V end lost 7 bases, the J end lost 0 bases, and 6 bases lay between the germline ends. This CDR3 comprises 11 residues. The CDR3 protein is CSGSPNYGYTF. CDR3 DNA: TGCAGTGGGAGCCCTAACTATGGCTACACCTTC.

The rearrangement joins TRBV6-2 or TRBV6-3 to TRBJ2-1, with D perhaps matching TRBD1 (6 bases). This CDR3 has 15 amino acids. Germline V gene lookup returns CDR1 MNHEY and CDR2 SVGEGT. V was shortened by 0 bases and J by 8 bases, with 14 bases between the two germline ends. For the CDR3, the DNA is TGTGCCAGCAGTTACTCTAGCTACGAGGGGGATGAGCAGTTCTTC. It yields the protein CASSYSSYEGDEQFF.

J is TRBJ2-5 and V is TRBV28; 12 bases align to TRBD2. CDR1 is MDHEN, CDR2 SYDVKM, per germline. This CDR3 has 16 amino acids. Germline trimming cut 4 bases from V and 5 bases from J; bases unmatched to any gene: 8. The DNA of the CDR3 is TGTGCCAGCAGTTCACCTAGCGGGAGGGCCGGGGAGACCCAGTACTTC. This codes for CASSSPSGRAGETQYF. Full variable domain (missing parts from reference TRBV28 and TRBJ2-5): DVKVTQSSRYLVKRTGEKVFLECVQDMDHENMFWYRQDPGLGLRLIYFSYDVKMKEKGDIPEGYSVSREKKERFSLILESASTNQTSMYLCASSSPSGRAGETQYFGPGTRLLVL.

V is TRBV2 and J is TRBJ1-2; tentatively, D is TRBD1 (6 bases). CDR3 size: 12 residues. Germline CDR1 is SNHLY and CDR2 is FYNNEI. Trimming cost V 8 bases and J 4 bases, with 11 bases left between them. CDR3 bases: TGTGCCAGCCGATGGGACACCTATGGCTACACCTTC. Protein: CASRWDTYGYTF.

The J gene is TRBJ1-1, the V gene TRBV19; unclear D gene. With 7 bases removed from V and 0 bases from J, the gap between germline ends came to 9 bases. The CDR3 consists of 13 residues. Germline loops: CDR1 LNHDA, CDR2 SQIVND (reference sequence). The CDR3 nucleotides read TGTGCCAGTAAGCGGGCGTTGAACACTGAAGCTTTCTTT. It is translated as CASKRALNTEAFF.

V usage is TRBV28 and J usage is TRBJ1-5; unclear D gene. The CDR3 is made up of 15 amino acids. Trimming left V 2 bases short and J 1 base short, with 9 bases between. Germline V gene lookup returns CDR1 MDHEN and CDR2 SYDVKM. The CDR3 region is CASSLPDSSNQPQHF. CDR3 DNA: TGTGCCAGCAGTTTACCAGATTCGAGCAATCAGCCCCAGCATTTT. Based on the CDR3 plus reference TRBV28 and TRBJ1-5, the full variable domain is DVKVTQSSRYLVKRTGEKVFLECVQDMDHENMFWYRQDPGLGLRLIYFSYDVKMKEKGDIPEGYSVSREKKERFSLILESASTNQTSMYLCASSLPDSSNQPQHFGDGTRLSIL.